The rows below give T cell receptor beta chains drawn from one sample of a study of cytomegalovirus exposure and HLA in healthy donors. The assay was immunoSEQ multiplex PCR, and TCRdb's table has in-frame clones only and misses some. The table shows about 130,000 clones, with around 84% occurring only once. The sequencing sample was made of PBMCs. Source of these receptors: a man between 45 and 60 years old in good health and CMV-seronegative. CDR3s include the opening cysteine and the closing phenylalanine or tryptophan. D genes are given only for firm matches. Only part of the rows carry a size: once, few, many, or a class if the clone is expanded.

d_gene,j_gene,abundance,v_gene,CDR3nt,CDR3aa
.,TRBJ2-7,.,TRBV5-4,TGTGCCAGCAGCGGACCCGGGGCCTACGAGCAGTACTTC,CASSGPGAYEQYF
.,TRBJ2-1,.,TRBV9,TGTGCCAGCAGCCCAGAACCTCGACTAGTTGGTGAGCAGTTCTTC,CASSPEPRLVGEQFF
.,TRBJ1-1,.,TRBV5-1,TGCGCCAGCAGGGTAGGGAGGGAGTGGAACACTGAAGCTTTCTTT,CASRVGREWNTEAFF
.,TRBJ1-4,.,TRBV11-2,TGTGCCAGCAGCTTAGGCGGGGGAGGGGAAAAACTGTTTTTT,CASSLGGGGEKLFF
TRBD2,TRBJ2-2,.,TRBV14,TGTGCCAGCAGCCAAGACCCGAGGTGGACTAGCGGGGGTCTAGTTACCGGGGAGCTGTTTTTT,CASSQDPRWTSGGLVTGELFF
.,TRBJ1-3,.,TRBV7-2,TGTGCCAGCAGCTCGACATCAGCTGGAAACACCATATATTTT,CASSSTSAGNTIYF
.,TRBJ1-4,.,TRBV7-8,TGTGCCAGCAGCCTGAGCGAAAAACTGTTTTTT,CASSLSEKLFF
TRBD2,TRBJ2-2,.,TRBV19,TGTGCCAGTAGTCCCGGGACTACGAACACCGGGGAGCTGTTTTTT,CASSPGTTNTGELFF
.,TRBJ1-3,once,TRBV30,TGTGCCGGGGGCTGGGTCACCCGGGCCATATATTTT,CAGGWVTRAIYF
.,TRBJ1-2,few,TRBV19,TGTGCCAGTAGTATAGGGAGGGACCCTGGCTACACCTTC,CASSIGRDPGYTF
TRBD1,TRBJ1-5,.,TRBV6-1,TGTGCCAGCACTGGACAGGGCGGCAATCAGCCCCAGCATTTT,CASTGQGGNQPQHF
.,TRBJ2-1,.,TRBV6-6,TGTGCCAGCAGTCCGGTTAATGAGCAGTTCTTC,CASSPVNEQFF
.,TRBJ1-1,.,TRBV19,TGTGCCAGTAATCCCCGTATGGCAGGAAGGAACACTGAAGCTTTCTTT,CASNPRMAGRNTEAFF
TRBD1,TRBJ1-1,few,TRBV5-1,TGCGCCAGCAGCTTCCAGACTGACAGGGAAGAAGCTTTCTTT,CASSFQTDREEAFF
.,TRBJ1-2,once,TRBV28,TGTGCCAGCAGTGGGTCGGCAGGTCTGATCAACTATGGCTACACCTTC,CASSGSAGLINYGYTF
TRBD1,TRBJ2-2,few,TRBV5-1,TGCGCCAGCCATCAAGGACAGGCCAACACCGGGGAGCTGTTTTTT,CASHQGQANTGELFF
.,TRBJ1-5,.,TRBV20-1,TGCAGTGCTAGTGGGGGAGGGCCCCAGCATTTT,CSASGGGPQHF
.,TRBJ2-1,.,TRBV18,TGTGCCAGCTCACGTCAGGGCAACAATGAGCAGTTCTTC,CASSRQGNNEQFF
TRBD2,TRBJ2-3,.,TRBV30,TGTGCCTGGAGTGTAGGCGGGGGAAACACAGATACGCAGTATTTT,CAWSVGGGNTDTQYF
TRBD1,TRBJ1-2,once,TRBV4-2,TGTGCCAGCAGCCAAGCCCGGGACAGGTCCGGCGCTTATGGCTACACCTTC,CASSQARDRSGAYGYTF
TRBD1,TRBJ1-2,.,TRBV19,TGTGCCAGTAGTATTATACCCCCCGCCTACTGGACAGGGAACTACTATGGCTACACCTTC,CASSIIPPAYWTGNYYGYTF
.,TRBJ2-3,.,TRBV6-1,TGTGCCAGCAGTGAAAAGTTTGACTATCGAGATACGCAGTATTTT,CASSEKFDYRDTQYF
TRBD1,TRBJ1-6,few,TRBV6-1,TGTGCCAGCAGTGAAGGGACAGGTTATAGCTCCTATAATTCACCCCTCCACTTT,CASSEGTGYSSYNSPLHF
.,TRBJ2-1,.,TRBV7-2,TGTGCCAGCAGCTTAGTGGGGGGGCGGGGGAATGAGCAGTTCTTC,CASSLVGGRGNEQFF
.,TRBJ2-3,once,TRBV13,TGTGCCAGCAGTCTCCCGGGACTCCCTTCCACAGATACGCAGTATTTT,CASSLPGLPSTDTQYF
TRBD1,TRBJ2-1,few,TRBV5-1,TGCGCCAGCACCCGGACAGGTACCTACAATGAGCAGTTCTTC,CASTRTGTYNEQFF
TRBD1,TRBJ2-7,.,TRBV9,TGTGCCAGCAGCGCACAGGGGAATTCCTACGAGCAGTACTTC,CASSAQGNSYEQYF
TRBD1,TRBJ1-2,.,TRBV19,TGTGCCAGTAGTTCGACAGGGGGCGAAGGCTACACCTTC,CASSSTGGEGYTF
.,TRBJ1-2,.,TRBV7-8,TGTGCCAGCAGCTTCCTGGGACAAACAAACTATGGCTACACCTTC,CASSFLGQTNYGYTF